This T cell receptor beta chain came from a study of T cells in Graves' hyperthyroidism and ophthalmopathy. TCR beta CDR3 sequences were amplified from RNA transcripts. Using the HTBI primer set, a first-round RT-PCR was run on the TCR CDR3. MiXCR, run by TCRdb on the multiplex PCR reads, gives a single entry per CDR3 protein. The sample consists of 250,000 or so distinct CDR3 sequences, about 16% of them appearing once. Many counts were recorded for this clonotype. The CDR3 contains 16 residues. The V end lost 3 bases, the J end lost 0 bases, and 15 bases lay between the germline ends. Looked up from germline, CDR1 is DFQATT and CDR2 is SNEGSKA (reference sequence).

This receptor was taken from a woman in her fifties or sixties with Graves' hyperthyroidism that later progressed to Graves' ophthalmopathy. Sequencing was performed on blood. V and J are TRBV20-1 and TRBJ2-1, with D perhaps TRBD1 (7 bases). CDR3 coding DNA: TGCAGTGCTAGGGGCAGGGGGGCCATCTCCTACAATGAGCAGTTCTTC. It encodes CSARGRGAISYNEQFF.